This T cell receptor beta chain was profiled in a study of T cell repertoires in aging, cancer and after chemotherapy. Turning to the study itself: Paired samples before and after chemotherapy came from glioblastoma patients receiving temozolomide-based therapy.

As for this clonotype: A junction boundary mismatches the germline segment, possibly from a read error.

A mixed TRB-A/B primer pool amplified rearranged TRB by multiplex touch-down PCR. TCRdb reprocessed the multiplex PCR reads with MiXCR, giving one entry per CDR3 protein. This sample yields a few thousand distinct CDR3 sequences, of which approximately 28% are seen a single time; approximately 9.6% belongs to the top ten. The template was genomic DNA from peripheral blood, not RNA. Germline V gene sequence: CDR1 MRHNA, CDR2 SNTAGT. The CDR3 has 15 amino acids. The sequencing sample was made of blood. The source is a human donor with a solid tumor. The chain joins TRBV6-4 to TRBJ2-3; D is ambiguous. The CDR3 nucleotides are TGTGCCAGCAGCGTTTCCCAAAAACCCACAAATACGCAGTATTTT. As protein: CASSVSQKPTNTQYF.